Detailed here is one TCR beta chain. The antigen is unknown. Time point: newly diagnosed GD, antithyroid drugs for less than 3 months. PBMC-derived RNA was used for the TCR library. To make TCR beta libraries, researchers used iRepertoire HTBI primers and Arm-PCR of CDR3 regions. One entry per CDR3 protein, called by TCRdb with MiXCR from the multiplex PCR reads. This sample has 350,000 to 400,000 distinct CDR3 sequences, with 15% to 20% found just once. These data come from a study of regulatory T cells in long-lasting Graves disease. Study outcomes and limitations: There were preferences for TRBV28, TRBJ1-2 and TRBJ2-5 in persistent disease. It was peripheral blood alone, not thyroid tissue, that was studied.

Trimming took off 9 bases at V and 2 bases at J, with 19 bases between the two ends. The CDR3 extends over 15 amino acids. Looked up from germline, CDR1 is SGHAT and CDR2 is FQNNGV. These data were likewise used in another study, on T cells in Graves' hyperthyroidism and ophthalmopathy. That work adds: A first-round RT-PCR of the TCR CDR3 used the HTBI primer set.

Sequences were derived from peripheral blood mononuclear cells (PBMCs), sampled at new diagnosis, from a patient treated with antithyroid drugs. The sequence was collected from a young woman with Graves disease. V is TRBV11-2 and J is TRBJ1-1; D is uncertain. The CDR3 loop reads CASDEIVSLNTEAFF. The CDR3 bases are TGTGCCAGTGACGAGATAGTTTCTCTAAACACTGAAGCTTTCTTT.